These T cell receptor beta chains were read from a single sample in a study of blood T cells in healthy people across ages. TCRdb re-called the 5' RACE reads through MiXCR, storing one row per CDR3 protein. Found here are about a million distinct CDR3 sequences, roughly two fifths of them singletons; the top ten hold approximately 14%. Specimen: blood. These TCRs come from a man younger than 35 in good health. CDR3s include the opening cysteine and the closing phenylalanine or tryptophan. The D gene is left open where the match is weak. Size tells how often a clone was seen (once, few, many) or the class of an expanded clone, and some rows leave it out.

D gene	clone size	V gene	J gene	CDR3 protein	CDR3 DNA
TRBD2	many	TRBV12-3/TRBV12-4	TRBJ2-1	CASSTSGGSHEQFF	TGTGCCAGCAGTACTAGCGGGGGGTCCCATGAGCAGTTCTTC
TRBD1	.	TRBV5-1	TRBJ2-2	CASSPGQSLAGELFF	TGCGCCAGCAGCCCGGGACAGAGTCTCGCCGGGGAGCTGTTTTTT
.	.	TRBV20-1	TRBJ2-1	CSARAVTEQFF	TGCAGTGCTAGAGCGGTTACTGAGCAGTTCTTC
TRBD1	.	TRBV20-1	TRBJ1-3	CSAIAAKGAGNTIYF	TGCAGTGCTATTGCGGCGAAGGGGGCAGGAAACACCATATATTTT
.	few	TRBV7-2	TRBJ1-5	CASSVDRSLNQPQHF	TGTGCCAGCAGCGTAGACAGAAGTCTCAATCAGCCCCAGCATTTT
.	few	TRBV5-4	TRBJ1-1	CASSPGIMNTEAFF	TGTGCCAGCAGCCCCGGAATTATGAACACTGAAGCTTTCTTT
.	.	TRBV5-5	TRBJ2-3	CASSLGDSLGDTQYF	TGTGCCAGCAGCTTGGGGGACTCCCTTGGAGATACGCAGTATTTT
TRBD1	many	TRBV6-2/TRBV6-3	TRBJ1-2	CASSPQGARGYTF	TGTGCCAGCAGTCCACAGGGGGCGAGAGGCTACACCTTC
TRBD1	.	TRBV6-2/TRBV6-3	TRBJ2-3	CASRSGQGTDTQYF	TGTGCCAGCAGGTCGGGACAGGGGACAGATACGCAGTATTTT
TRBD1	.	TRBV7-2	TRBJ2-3	CANSLVRTGDADTQYF	TGTGCCAACAGCTTAGTCCGGACAGGGGACGCAGATACGCAGTATTTT
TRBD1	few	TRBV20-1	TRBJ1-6	CSAVGQGSYNSPLHF	TGCAGTGCTGTGGGACAGGGTTCCTATAATTCACCCCTCCACTTT
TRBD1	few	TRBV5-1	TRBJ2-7	CASSPTTGINYEQYF	TGCGCCAGCAGCCCAACGACAGGGATTAATTACGAGCAGTACTTC
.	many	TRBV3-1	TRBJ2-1	CASSQDTPYNEQFF	TGTGCCAGCAGCCAAGATACCCCCTACAATGAGCAGTTCTTC
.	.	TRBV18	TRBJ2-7	CASSPPLGSPRYNEQYF	TGTGCCAGCTCACCGCCGCTGGGATCCCCTCGCTACAATGAGCAGTACTTC
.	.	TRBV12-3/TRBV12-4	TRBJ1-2	CASSSTHRPDNYGYTF	TGTGCCAGCAGCTCCACCCACAGACCAGATAACTATGGCTACACCTTC
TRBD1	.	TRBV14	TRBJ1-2	CAGSQGTGYNGYTF	TGTGCCGGCAGCCAAGGGACAGGGTATAATGGCTACACCTTC
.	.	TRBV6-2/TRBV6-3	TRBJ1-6	CASARSSYNSPLHF	TGTGCCAGCGCCCGGAGCTCCTATAATTCACCCCTCCACTTT
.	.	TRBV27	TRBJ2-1	CASSGSSGDTSYEQFF	TGTGCCAGCAGCGGATCCAGCGGGGACACCTCCTACGAGCAGTTCTTC
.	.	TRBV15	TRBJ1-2	CVTSRDGTKKVADGYTF	TGTGTCACCAGCAGAGATGGGACTAAGAAAGTTGCGGATGGCTACACCTTC
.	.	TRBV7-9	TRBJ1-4	CASSSSLGELFF	TGTGCCAGCAGTTCCTCACTGGGTGAACTGTTTTTT
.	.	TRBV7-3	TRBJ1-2	CASSSGSGKGYTF	TGTGCCAGCAGCTCGGGGTCCGGGAAAGGCTACACCTTC
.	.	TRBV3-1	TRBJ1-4	CASSLQGRAGEKLFF	TGTGCCAGCAGCCTCCAGGGGAGGGCGGGAGAAAAACTGTTTTTT
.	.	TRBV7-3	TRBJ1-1	CASSLMGAGSNTEAFF	TGTGCCAGCAGCTTAATGGGGGCAGGGTCGAACACTGAAGCTTTCTTT
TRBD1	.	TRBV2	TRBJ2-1	CASSYEDRGTTYNEQFF	TGTGCCAGCAGTTATGAAGACAGGGGTACGACGTACAATGAGCAGTTCTTC
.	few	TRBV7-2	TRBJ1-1	CASSLGGGLRDEAFF	TGTGCCAGCAGCTTAGGGGGGGGCTTGCGTGATGAAGCTTTCTTT
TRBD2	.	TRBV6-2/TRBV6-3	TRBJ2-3	CASSYSGGLASWKDTQYF	TGTGCCAGCAGTTACTCCGGCGGACTAGCCTCCTGGAAAGATACGCAGTATTTT
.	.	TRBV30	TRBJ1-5	CAWNRRGRNQPQHF	TGTGCCTGGAATAGACGGGGGCGCAATCAGCCCCAGCATTTT
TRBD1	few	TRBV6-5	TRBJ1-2	CASSYTGGDTIGYTF	TGTGCCAGCAGTTATACAGGGGGGGACACTATTGGCTACACCTTC
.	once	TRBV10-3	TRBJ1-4	CAISAGPATNKKLFF	TGTGCCATCAGCGCAGGCCCCGCAACTAATAAAAAACTGTTTTTT
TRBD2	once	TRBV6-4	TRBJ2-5	CASSPSGGTYDEQYF	TGTGCCAGCAGTCCTAGCGGGGGAACCTACGATGAGCAGTACTTC
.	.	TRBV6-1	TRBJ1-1	CASREHGGAMNTEAFF	TGTGCCAGCCGAGAACACGGGGGCGCGATGAACACTGAAGCTTTCTTT
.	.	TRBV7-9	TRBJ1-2	CASSLDRNYTF	TGTGCCAGCAGCTTAGACAGGAACTACACCTTC
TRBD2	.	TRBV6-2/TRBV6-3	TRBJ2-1	CASSYSIETSGVNEQFF	TGTGCCAGCAGTTACTCGATAGAGACTAGCGGGGTCAATGAGCAGTTCTTC
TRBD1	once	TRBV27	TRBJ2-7	CASSLPYRGCSCEQYF	TGTGCCAGCAGTTTACCATACAGGGGGTGCTCCTGCGAGCAGTACTTC
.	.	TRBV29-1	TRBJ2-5	CSVEGPGQLYQETQYF	TGCAGCGTTGAAGGGCCGGGCCAACTGTACCAAGAGACCCAGTACTTC
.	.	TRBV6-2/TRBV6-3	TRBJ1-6	CASSRLYSNSPLHF	TGTGCCAGCAGCCGCCTTTACTCAAATTCACCCCTCCACTTT
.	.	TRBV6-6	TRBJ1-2	CASSPGGPTNYGYTF	TGTGCCAGCAGCCCCGGTGGCCCAACTAACTATGGCTACACCTTC
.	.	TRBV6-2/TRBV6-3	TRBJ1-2	CASSHLRLGGYTF	TGTGCCAGCAGTCACCTTCGCCTGGGTGGCTACACCTTC
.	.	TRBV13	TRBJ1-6	CASSLLLPGSYNSPLHF	TGTGCCAGCAGCTTATTACTTCCAGGCTCCTATAATTCACCCCTCCACTTT
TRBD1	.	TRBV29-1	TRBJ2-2	CSGRTTGGNTGELFF	TGCAGCGGGCGAACGACAGGGGGCAACACCGGGGAGCTGTTTTTT
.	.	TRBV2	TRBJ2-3	CASSETPTSDTQYF	TGTGCCAGCAGTGAAACACCAACGTCAGATACGCAGTATTTT
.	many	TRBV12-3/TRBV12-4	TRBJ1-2	CASRRMGFGYTF	TGTGCCAGCAGGAGGATGGGTTTTGGCTACACCTTC
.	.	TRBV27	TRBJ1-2	CASSLLGGRGRSNYGYTF	TGTGCCAGCAGTTTATTAGGCGGCAGGGGAAGATCGAACTATGGCTACACCTTC
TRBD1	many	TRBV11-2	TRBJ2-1	CASSLDRDEQFF	TGTGCCAGCAGTTTGGACAGGGATGAGCAGTTCTTC
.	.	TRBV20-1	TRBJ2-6	CSARRDNSGANVLTF	TGCAGTGCTAGACGGGACAACTCTGGGGCCAACGTCCTGACTTTC
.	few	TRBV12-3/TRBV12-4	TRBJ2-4	CASSLGVTAAKNIQYF	TGTGCCAGCAGTTTGGGTGTAACCGCCGCCAAAAACATTCAGTACTTC
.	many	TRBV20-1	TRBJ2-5	CSARDLQETQYF	TGCAGTGCTAGAGATCTCCAAGAGACCCAGTACTTC
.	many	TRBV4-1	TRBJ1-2	CASSQVGGLNGYTF	TGCGCCAGCAGCCAAGTCGGAGGGCTAAATGGCTACACCTTC
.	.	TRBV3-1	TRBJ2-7	CASSLTPGNEQYF	TGTGCCAGCAGCCTTACTCCCGGGAATGAGCAGTACTTC
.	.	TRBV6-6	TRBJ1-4	CASSYAHRDEKLFF	TGTGCCAGCAGTTACGCGCACAGGGACGAAAAACTGTTTTTT
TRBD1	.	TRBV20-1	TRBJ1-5	CSARADRGVGNQPQHF	TGCAGTGCTAGGGCGGACAGGGGGGTTGGCAATCAGCCCCAGCATTTT
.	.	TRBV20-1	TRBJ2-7	CSASQGAHGYEQYF	TGCAGTGCTTCCCAAGGGGCTCACGGATACGAGCAGTACTTC
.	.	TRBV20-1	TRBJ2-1	CSASTGTVYNEQFF	TGCAGTGCTAGTACGGGGACGGTATACAATGAGCAGTTCTTC
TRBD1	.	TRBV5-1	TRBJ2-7	CASSQPGQLFEQYF	TGCGCCAGCAGCCAGCCGGGACAGCTCTTTGAGCAGTACTTC